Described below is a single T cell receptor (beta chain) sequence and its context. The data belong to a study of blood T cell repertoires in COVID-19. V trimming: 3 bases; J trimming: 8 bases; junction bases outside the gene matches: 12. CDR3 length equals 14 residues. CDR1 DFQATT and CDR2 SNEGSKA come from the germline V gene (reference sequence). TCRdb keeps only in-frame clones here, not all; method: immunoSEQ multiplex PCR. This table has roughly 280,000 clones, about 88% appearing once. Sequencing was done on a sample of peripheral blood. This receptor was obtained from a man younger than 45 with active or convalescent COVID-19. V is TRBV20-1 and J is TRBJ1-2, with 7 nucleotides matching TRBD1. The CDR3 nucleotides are TGCAGTGCTAGTGAGGGGCAGGGGGTATCCGGCTACACCTTC. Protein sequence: CSASEGQGVSGYTF.